This T cell receptor beta chain originates from a study of T-cell memory formation after mild COVID-19 (dated by TCRdb to 2020 to 2022). Regarding the research as a whole: TCR sequence clusters from the two donors were largely donor specific. In a couple of donors, T-cell clones that expanded and contracted after mild COVID-19 were tracked by sequencing TCRalpha and TCRbeta repertoires over time. Two young, previously healthy adult volunteers made up the cohort, one male and one female. Study-level results and caveats: Balanced CD4/CD8 phenotypes were observed for clones contracting from day 15 to 85, whereas a bias towards CD4+ was observed for a second wave of clones expanding from day 15 to 37. Contracting CD4+ clones were located mainly in the CM and EM memory subsets, whereas CD8+ clones were found to be enriched in EMRA. Some responding clones were detected in pre-infection memory, suggesting pre-existing cross-reactive memory T cells joined the SARS-CoV-2 response. The second-wave clones that peaked on day 37 were not confirmed to be SARS-CoV-2 specific. The study covered only a couple of mild cases, and larger cohorts including severe cases with pre-infection samples were considered necessary.

This clonotype has a handful of counts. Its target antigen remains unknown. Base qualities are missing; no much larger clone stands one base away. PBMCs were isolated by Ficoll-Paque density gradient centrifugation. Instrument used: Illumina NovaSeq 6000. TCRalpha and TCRbeta cDNA libraries were built by 5'RACE with constant-segment primers, adding sample barcodes and unique molecular identifiers. RNA was extracted from every sample with Trizol reagent. Library amplification was performed in two PCR steps, and a second sample barcode and Illumina TruSeq adapters were introduced in the second step. Sequencing of libraries was performed on an Illumina NovaSeq with 2 x 150 bp paired-end reads. Concerning the study's data processing: Demultiplexing of reads and collapsing into UMI-guided consensus sequences were performed with migec v1.2.7. With mixcr v2.1.11, UMI consensuses were aligned to TRA and TRB V and J templates and assembled into clonotypes. Expanded or contracted clonotypes were those called significant by both edgeR and NoisET, with noise models trained on biological replicates. For edgeR calls, the thresholds were a false discovery rate-adjusted p below 0.01 and a log2 fold-change of 1. As an exploratory analysis of dynamics, max-normalized trajectories of the 1000 most abundant clonotypes were examined by PCA with hierarchical clustering. The CD4 or CD8 phenotype of responding clones was assigned using the separately sequenced CD4+ and CD8+ repertoires. TCRdb cleaned the public reads at Q25 with fastp, built clones with MiXCR and kept in-frame beta chains. One record per CDR3 amino acid sequence lists the most common genes and DNA. What appears here as the V and J calls and clone size reflects TCRdb's work, not the paper's. For this sample the table gives 450,000 to 650,000 distinct CDR3 sequences, of which roughly 21% were detected only once. The top ten constitute around 13% of the sample.

Taken from cysteine to phenylalanine, the CDR3 has 15 residues. Only the CDR3 DNA stays, 45 bases, in frame from base 1. Between the V and J ends, shortened by 2 bases and 4 bases respectively, the junction contains 15 bases. CDR1 SGDLS and CDR2 YYNGEE are derived from the germline V gene. Sequencing was done on a sample of PBMCs or a T cell subset sorted from them (not recorded which). This chain joins TRBV9 to TRBJ2-5; the D segment could be TRBD1, given 6 matching bases. This sequence originates from an adult woman who had mild COVID-19 (a few samples of this study predate the infection). The sample titles of this study are shuffled in the database, so cell type and time point are left out; the donor was told from shared clones. The bases are TGTGCCAGCAGCGTCAGCAGACGAGGGGGAGAGACCCAGTACTTC. Protein translation: CASSVSRRGGETQYF.